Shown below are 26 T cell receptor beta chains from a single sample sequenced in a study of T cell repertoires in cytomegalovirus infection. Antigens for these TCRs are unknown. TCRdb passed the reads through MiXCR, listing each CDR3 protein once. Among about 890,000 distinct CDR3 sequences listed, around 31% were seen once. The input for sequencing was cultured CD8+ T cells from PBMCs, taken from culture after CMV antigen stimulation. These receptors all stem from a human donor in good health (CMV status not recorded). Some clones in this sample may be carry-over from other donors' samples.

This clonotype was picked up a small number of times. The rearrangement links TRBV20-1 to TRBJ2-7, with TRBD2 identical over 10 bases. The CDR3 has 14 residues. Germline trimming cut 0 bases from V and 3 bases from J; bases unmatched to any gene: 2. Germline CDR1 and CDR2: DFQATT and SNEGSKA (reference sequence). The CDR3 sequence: CSARDPSGGYEQYF. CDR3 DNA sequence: TGCAGTGCTAGAGACCCTAGCGGGGGCTACGAGCAGTACTTC.

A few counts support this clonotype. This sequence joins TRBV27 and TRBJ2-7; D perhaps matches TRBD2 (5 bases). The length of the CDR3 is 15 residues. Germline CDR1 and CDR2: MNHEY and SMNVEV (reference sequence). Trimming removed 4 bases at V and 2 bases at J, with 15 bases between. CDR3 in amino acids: CASSSSRRGAYEQYF. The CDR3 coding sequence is TGTGCCAGCAGTTCCTCCCGACGGGGAGCCTACGAGCAGTACTTC.

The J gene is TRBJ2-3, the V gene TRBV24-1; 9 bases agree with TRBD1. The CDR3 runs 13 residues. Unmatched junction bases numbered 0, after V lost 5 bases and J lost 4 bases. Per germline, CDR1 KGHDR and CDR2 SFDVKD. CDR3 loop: CATSGTGADTQYF. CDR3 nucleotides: TGTGCCACCAGTGGGACAGGGGCAGATACGCAGTATTTT.

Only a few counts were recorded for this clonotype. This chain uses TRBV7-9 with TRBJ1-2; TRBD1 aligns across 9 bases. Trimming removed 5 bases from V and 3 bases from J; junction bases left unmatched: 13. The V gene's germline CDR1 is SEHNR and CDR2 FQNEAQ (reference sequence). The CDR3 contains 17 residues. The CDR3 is CASSRRPQGATHYGYTF. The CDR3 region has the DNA TGTGCCAGCAGCAGACGACCACAGGGGGCGACACACTATGGCTACACCTTC.

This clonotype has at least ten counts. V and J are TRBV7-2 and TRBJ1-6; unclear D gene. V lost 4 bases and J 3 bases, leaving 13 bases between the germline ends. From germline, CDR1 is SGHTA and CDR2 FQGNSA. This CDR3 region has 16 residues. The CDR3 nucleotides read TGTGCCAGCAGCTCGGCCGACAAGTACTATAATTCACCCCTCCACTTT. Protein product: CASSSADKYYNSPLHF.

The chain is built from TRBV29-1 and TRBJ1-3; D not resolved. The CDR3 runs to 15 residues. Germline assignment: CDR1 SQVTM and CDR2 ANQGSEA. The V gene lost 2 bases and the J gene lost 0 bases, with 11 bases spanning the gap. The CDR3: CSVETAGFSGNTIYF. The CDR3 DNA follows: TGCAGCGTTGAAACGGCAGGCTTCTCTGGAAACACCATATATTTT.

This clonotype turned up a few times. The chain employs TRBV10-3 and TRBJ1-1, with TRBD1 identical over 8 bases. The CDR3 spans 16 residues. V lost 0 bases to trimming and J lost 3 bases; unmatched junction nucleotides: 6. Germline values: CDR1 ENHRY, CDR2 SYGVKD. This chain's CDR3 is CAISESGAGGYTEAFF. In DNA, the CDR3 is TGTGCCATCAGTGAGTCGGGCGCAGGGGGCTACACTGAAGCTTTCTTT.

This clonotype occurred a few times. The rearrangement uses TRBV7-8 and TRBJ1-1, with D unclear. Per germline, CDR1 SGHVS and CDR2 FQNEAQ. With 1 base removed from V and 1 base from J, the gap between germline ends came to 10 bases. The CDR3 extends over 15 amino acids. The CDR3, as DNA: TGTGCCAGCAGCTTAGTCCTTACAAGGAACACTGAAGCTTTCTTT. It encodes CASSLVLTRNTEAFF.

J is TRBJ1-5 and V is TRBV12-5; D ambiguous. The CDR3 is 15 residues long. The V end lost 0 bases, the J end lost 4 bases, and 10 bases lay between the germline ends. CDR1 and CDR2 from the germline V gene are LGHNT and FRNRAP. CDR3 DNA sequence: TGTGCTAGTGGTTTGGTCGCGGTAGGGAATCAGCCCCAGCATTTT. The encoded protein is CASGLVAVGNQPQHF.

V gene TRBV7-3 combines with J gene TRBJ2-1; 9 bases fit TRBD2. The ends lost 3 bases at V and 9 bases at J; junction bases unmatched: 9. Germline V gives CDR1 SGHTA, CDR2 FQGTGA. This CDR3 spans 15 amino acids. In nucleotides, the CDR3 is TGTGCCAGCAGCTTGCTAGCGGGGAGGGGCAGTGAGCAGTTCTTC. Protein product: CASSLLAGRGSEQFF.

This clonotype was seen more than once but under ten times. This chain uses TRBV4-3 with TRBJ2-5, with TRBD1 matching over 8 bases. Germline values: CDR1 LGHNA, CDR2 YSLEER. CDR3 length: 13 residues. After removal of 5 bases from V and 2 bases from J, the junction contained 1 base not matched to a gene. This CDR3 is CASSTGGQETQYF. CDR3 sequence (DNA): TGCGCCAGCAGCACAGGGGGTCAAGAGACCCAGTACTTC.

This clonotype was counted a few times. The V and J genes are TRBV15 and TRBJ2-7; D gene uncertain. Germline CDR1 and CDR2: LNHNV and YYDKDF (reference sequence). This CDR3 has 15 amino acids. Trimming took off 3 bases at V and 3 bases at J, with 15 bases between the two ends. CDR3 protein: CATSRVDGDRYEQYF. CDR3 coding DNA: TGTGCCACCAGCAGGGTGGACGGTGACCGCTACGAGCAGTACTTC.

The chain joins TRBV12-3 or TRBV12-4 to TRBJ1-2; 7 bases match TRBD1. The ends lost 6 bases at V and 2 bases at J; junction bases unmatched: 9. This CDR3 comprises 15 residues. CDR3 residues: CASSPEQGGNYGYTF. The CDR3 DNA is TGTGCCAGCAGCCCCGAGCAGGGGGGGAACTATGGCTACACCTTC.

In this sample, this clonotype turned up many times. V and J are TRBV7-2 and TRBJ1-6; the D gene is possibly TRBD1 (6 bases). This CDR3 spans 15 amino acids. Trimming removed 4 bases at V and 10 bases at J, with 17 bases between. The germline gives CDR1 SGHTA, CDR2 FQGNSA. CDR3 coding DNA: TGTGCCAGCAGCTCTACCGGGACATACCAATCACCCCTCCACTTT. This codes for CASSSTGTYQSPLHF.

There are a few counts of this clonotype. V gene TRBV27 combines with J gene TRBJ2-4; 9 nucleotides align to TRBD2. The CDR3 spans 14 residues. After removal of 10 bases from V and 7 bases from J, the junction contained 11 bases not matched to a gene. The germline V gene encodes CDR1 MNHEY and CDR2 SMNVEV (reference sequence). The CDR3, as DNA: TGTGCCACCTCCTTTGGCGGGGGGGGGAACATTCAGTACTTC. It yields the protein CATSFGGGGNIQYF.

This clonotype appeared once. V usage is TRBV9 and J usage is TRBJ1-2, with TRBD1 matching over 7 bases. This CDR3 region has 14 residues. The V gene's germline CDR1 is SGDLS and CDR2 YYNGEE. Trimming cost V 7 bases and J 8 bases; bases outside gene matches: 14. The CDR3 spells CASRGGRGRRGYTF. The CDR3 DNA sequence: TGTGCCAGCCGAGGGGGAAGGGGGCGAAGGGGCTACACCTTC.

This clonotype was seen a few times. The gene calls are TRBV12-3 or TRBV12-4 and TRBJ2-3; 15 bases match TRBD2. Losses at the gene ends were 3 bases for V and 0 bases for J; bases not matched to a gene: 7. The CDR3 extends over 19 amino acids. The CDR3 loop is CASSLGLAGGWQSTDTQYF. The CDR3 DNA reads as TGTGCCAGCAGTTTGGGACTAGCGGGGGGATGGCAAAGCACAGATACGCAGTATTTT.

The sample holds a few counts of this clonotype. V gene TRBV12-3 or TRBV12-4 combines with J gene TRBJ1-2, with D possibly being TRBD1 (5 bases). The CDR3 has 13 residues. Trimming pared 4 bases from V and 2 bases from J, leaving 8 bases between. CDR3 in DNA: TGTGCCAGCAGTTGGACATCCAACTATGGCTACACCTTC. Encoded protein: CASSWTSNYGYTF.

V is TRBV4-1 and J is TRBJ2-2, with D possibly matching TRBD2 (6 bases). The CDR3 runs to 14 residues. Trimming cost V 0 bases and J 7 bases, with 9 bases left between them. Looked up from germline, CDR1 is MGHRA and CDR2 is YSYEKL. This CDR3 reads CASSQDSGGGELFF. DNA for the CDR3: TGCGCCAGCAGCCAAGATAGCGGAGGCGGGGAGCTGTTTTTT.

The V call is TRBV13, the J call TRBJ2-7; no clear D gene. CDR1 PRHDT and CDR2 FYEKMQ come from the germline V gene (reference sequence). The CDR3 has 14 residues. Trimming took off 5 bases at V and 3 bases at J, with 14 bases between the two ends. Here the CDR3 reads CASSGWSKNYEQYF. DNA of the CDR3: TGTGCCAGCAGCGGATGGAGCAAAAACTACGAGCAGTACTTC.

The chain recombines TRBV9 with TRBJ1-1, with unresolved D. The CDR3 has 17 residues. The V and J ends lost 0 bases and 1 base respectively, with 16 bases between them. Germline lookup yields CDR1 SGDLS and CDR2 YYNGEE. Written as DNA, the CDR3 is TGTGCCAGCAGCGTAGGTATAAGTTTTGACCCGAACACTGAAGCTTTCTTT. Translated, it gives CASSVGISFDPNTEAFF. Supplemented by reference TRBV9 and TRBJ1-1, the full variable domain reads DSGVTQTPKHLITATGQRVTLRCSPRSGDLSVYWYQQSLDQGLQFLIQYYNGEERAKGNILERFSAQQFPDLHSELNLSSLELGDSALYFCASSVGISFDPNTEAFFGQGTRLTVV.

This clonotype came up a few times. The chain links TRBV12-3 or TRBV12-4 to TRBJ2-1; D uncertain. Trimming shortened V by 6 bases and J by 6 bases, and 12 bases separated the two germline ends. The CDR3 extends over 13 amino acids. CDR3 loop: CASSPGPINEQFF. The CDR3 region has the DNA TGTGCCAGCAGCCCCGGACCAATCAATGAGCAGTTCTTC.

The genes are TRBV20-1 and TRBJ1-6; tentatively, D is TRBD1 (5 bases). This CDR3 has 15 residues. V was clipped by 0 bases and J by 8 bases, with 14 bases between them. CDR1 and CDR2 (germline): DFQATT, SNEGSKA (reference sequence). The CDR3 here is CSARDRDALDSPLHF. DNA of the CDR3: TGCAGTGCTAGAGACAGGGACGCGTTGGATTCACCCCTCCACTTT.

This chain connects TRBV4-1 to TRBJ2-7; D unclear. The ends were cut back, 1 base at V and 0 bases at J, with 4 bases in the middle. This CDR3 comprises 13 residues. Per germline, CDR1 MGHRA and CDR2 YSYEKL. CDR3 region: CASSQGISYEQYF. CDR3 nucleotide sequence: TGCGCCAGCAGCCAAGGGATCTCCTACGAGCAGTACTTC.

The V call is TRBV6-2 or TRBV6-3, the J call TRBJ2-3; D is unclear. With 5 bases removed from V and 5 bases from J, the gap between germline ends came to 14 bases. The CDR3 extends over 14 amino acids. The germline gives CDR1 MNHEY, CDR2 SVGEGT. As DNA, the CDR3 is TGTGCCAGCAGTCCCTCCGGACCAGTAGATACGCAGTATTTT. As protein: CASSPSGPVDTQYF.

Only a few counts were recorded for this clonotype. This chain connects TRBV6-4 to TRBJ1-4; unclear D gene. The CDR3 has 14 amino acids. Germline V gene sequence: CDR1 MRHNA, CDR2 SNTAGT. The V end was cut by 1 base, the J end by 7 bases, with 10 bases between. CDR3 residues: CASSDLRVFEKLFF. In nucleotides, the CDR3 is TGTGCCAGCAGTGACTTGAGGGTATTTGAAAAACTGTTTTTT.